A selection of T cell receptor beta chains follows, all from one sample in a study of cytomegalovirus exposure and HLA in healthy donors. Only in-frame clones appear in the TCRdb table, and some are missing; sequencing was by immunoSEQ multiplex PCR. The profile covers more than 150,000 clones, with around 80% appearing a single time and less than 1.5% taken by the ten largest. The specimen was PBMCs. The receptors were gathered from a girl aged 5-17 years in good health and CMV-seropositive. Both conserved end residues are part of each CDR3. Fields, in order: V gene, J gene, CDR3 protein.

TRBV6-1,TRBJ2-1,CASSEIGQYNEQFF
TRBV6-5,TRBJ1-5,CASSSGFLQPQHF
TRBV30,TRBJ1-2,CAWSRDIGYGYTF
TRBV5-8,TRBJ2-3,CASVLLAISTDTQYF
TRBV10-1,TRBJ1-2,CASSESLEPANYGYTF
TRBV6-5,TRBJ2-3,CASSYRGGITDTQYF
TRBV27,TRBJ2-3,CASSFSSGRVGTDTQYF
TRBV10-3,TRBJ2-1,CAISGPRQGGQFF
TRBV11-2,TRBJ2-1,CASRGGRWNEQFF
TRBV4-3,TRBJ2-7,CASSQDFGGRYEQYF
TRBV4-3,TRBJ2-5,CASSQVRGGQVLGQETQYF
TRBV4-1,TRBJ2-7,CASSYYREGEQYF
TRBV5-1,TRBJ2-3,CASSALRDYFTDTQYF
TRBV7-9,TRBJ2-7,CASAELVSEQYF
TRBV10-3,TRBJ2-3,CAISEYLVEGDTQYF
TRBV6-5,TRBJ1-2,CASSYTLAGTVYGYTF
TRBV5-4,TRBJ1-1,CASSSSGGALNSFF
TRBV30,TRBJ2-7,CAWSPLPGTSFVYRPQYEQYF
TRBV27,TRBJ2-2,CASSLSRISGLAGKKTGELFF
TRBV29-1,TRBJ2-3,CSVEGASGTNTDTQYF
TRBV5-1,TRBJ1-5,CASSLEPGVLSNQPQHF
TRBV29-1,TRBJ1-4,CSVQGLLPEKLFF
TRBV19,TRBJ2-1,CASSIPRLAGMNEQFF
TRBV29-1,TRBJ2-7,CSVDSGQRFSESYEQYF
TRBV5-8,TRBJ2-5,CASSLAWGGQETQYF
TRBV5-6,TRBJ2-5,CASSPAPGTQYF
TRBV6-5,TRBJ1-5,CASRAGTGESAAQHF
TRBV27,TRBJ2-1,CASSYVAGYEQFF
TRBV4-1,TRBJ2-1,CASSPPSGSVNEQFF
TRBV5-8,TRBJ2-7,CASSRTSPGNRGEQYF
TRBV20-1,TRBJ1-2,CSAKGAGGYTF
TRBV19,TRBJ2-2,CASSAASGRNTGELFF
TRBV6-5,TRBJ2-1,CASSYSTREGLGEQFF
TRBV4-1,TRBJ2-7,CASSHPLLAGHEQYF
TRBV5-1,TRBJ2-2,CASSLRASGTTGELFF
TRBV5-4,TRBJ2-3,CASSLRAGAQDTQYF
TRBV4-1,TRBJ2-3,CASSQDYRSTDTQYF